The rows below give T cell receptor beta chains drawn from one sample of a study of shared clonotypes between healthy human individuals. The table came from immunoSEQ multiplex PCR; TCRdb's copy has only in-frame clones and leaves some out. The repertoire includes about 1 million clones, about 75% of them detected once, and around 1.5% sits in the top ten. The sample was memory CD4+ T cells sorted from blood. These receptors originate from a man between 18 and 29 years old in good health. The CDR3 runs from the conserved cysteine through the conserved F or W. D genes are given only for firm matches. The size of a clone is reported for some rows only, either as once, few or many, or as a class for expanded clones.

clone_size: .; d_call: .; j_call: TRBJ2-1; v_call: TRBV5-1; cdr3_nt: TGCGCCAGCAGCTTGGACGGTAATGAGCAGTTCTTC; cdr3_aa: CASSLDGNEQFF
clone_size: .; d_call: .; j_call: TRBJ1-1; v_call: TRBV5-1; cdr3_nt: TGCGCCAGCAGCTTGGAAAAGCTGAACACTGAAGCTTTCTTT; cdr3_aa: CASSLEKLNTEAFF
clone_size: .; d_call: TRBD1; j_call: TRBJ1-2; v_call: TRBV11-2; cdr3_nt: TGTGCCAGCAGGTCGGGACAGGGACACTATGGCTACACCTTC; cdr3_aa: CASRSGQGHYGYTF
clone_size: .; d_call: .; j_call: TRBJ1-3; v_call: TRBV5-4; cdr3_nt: TGTGCCAGCAGCCTCGACACTGGAAACACCATATATTTT; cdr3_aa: CASSLDTGNTIYF
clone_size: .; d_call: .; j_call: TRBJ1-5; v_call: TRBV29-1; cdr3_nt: TGCAGCGTTGGGGGGGGAGGGCAAAATCAGCCCCAGCATTTT; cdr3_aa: CSVGGGGQNQPQHF
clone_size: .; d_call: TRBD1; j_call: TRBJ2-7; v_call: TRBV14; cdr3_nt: TGTGCCAGCAGCCTTACAGGGGGCGGGTACGAGCAGTACTTC; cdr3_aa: CASSLTGGGYEQYF
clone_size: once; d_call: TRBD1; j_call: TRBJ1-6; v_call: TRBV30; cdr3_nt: TGTGCCTGGAGGGGGGACAGGGGGAATTCACCCCTCCACTTT; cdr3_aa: CAWRGDRGNSPLHF
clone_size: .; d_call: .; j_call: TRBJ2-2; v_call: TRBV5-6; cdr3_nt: TGTGCCAGCAGCTTGAATCAGGGTCCCGGGGAGCTGTTTTTT; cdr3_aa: CASSLNQGPGELFF
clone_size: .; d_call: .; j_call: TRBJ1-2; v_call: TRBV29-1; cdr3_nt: TGCAGCGTTGAAGATCCCCAGGACGGTTATGGCTACACCTTC; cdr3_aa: CSVEDPQDGYGYTF
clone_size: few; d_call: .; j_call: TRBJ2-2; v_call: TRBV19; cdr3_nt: TGTGCCAGTAGTGTTGCTACAGGGTACACCGGGGAGCTGTTTTTT; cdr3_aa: CASSVATGYTGELFF
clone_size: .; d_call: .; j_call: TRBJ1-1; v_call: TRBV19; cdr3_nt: TGTGCCAGTAAAATGGACACTGAAGCTTTCTTT; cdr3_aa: CASKMDTEAFF
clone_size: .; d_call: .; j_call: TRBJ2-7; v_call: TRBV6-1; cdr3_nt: TGTGCCAGCAGTGAAGTTGTTGGCGGTAAGAGCTCCTACGAGCAGTACTTC; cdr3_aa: CASSEVVGGKSSYEQYF
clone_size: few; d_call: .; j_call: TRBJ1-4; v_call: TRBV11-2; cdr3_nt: TGTGCCAGCAGCTTGAGACCGCTATTTGAAAAACTGTTTTTT; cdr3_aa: CASSLRPLFEKLFF
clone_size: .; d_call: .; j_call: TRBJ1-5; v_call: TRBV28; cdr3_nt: TGTGCCAGCAGCCTAGGGGGGTTCGCAGGAAATCAGCCCCAGCATTTT; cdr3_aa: CASSLGGFAGNQPQHF
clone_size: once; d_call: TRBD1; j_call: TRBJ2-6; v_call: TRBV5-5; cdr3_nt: TGTGCCAGCAGCTTGGTGGGGACAGGGTTTGGGGCCAACGTCCTGACTTTC; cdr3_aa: CASSLVGTGFGANVLTF
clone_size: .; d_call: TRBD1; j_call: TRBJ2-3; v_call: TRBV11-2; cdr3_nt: TGTGCCAGCAGCTTAGTTACAGGGGCCCCTACGTATTTT; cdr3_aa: CASSLVTGAPTYF
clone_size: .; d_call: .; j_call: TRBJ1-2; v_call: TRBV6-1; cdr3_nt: TGTGCCAGCAGCGTAGGGGTTATATATGGCTACACCTTC; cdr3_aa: CASSVGVIYGYTF